This entry describes one T cell receptor beta chain. Its antigen is still unknown. No base quality information exists; no much larger clone differs at one position. TCRbeta CDR3 regions were amplified from genomic DNA by means of the immunoSEQ Assay, a bias-controlled multiplex PCR. The paper's data handling went like this. Nucleated cell counts per sample were estimated from amplification of reference gene primers within the assay. To quantify the absolute abundance of each unique TCRbeta CDR3 rearrangement, sequence reads were collapsed and filtered. For each sample, productive Simpson clonality was calculated as the square root of Simpson's diversity index across productive rearrangements. This is the immuneACCESS table as TCRdb keeps it, with only in-frame sequences that have V and J called. A part of the clones is gone; compared with another copy, unresolved V genes explain less than half, and the rest is unexplained. V and J calls and clone size follow that table, whereas D and trimming were derived from the DNA. For this sample the table gives under 300,000 clones, of which approximately 78% were detected only once. The top ten clones comprise around 12% of the sample.

Each collaborating institution followed its own protocols to collect whole blood in K2EDTA tubes. Collaborator samples were shipped for TCRbeta analysis as frozen whole blood, isolated PBMCs, or DNA extracted from either sample type. The data derive from a study of blood T cell repertoires in COVID-19 (dated by TCRdb to about 2020). About the full investigation: Samples covering the acute and convalescent phases of COVID-19 were provided by collaborators in the United States, Italy and Spain. The material from the prospective study consisted of cDNA or gDNA derived from T cells, B-cell-depleted T cells, or PBMCs. Deeply sampled blood TCRbeta repertoires from subjects exposed to, actively infected with, or recovered from COVID-19 were included in the dataset. The repertoires were released in a freely available public database meant as a resource for research on the immune response to SARS-CoV-2. Samples were obtained from the ongoing ImmuneRACE study (first 160 participants) and from about 1,300 subjects provided by 6 global collaborators. The sample metadata nearly always contained a de-identified subject ID, COVID-19 status, age in years and sex. Where HLA class I and class II types were available, the types were taken from metadata supplied by the sample provider, not from assay-based typing.

The germline V and J ends show losses of 5 bases and 7 bases respectively, and no gene match explains 11 bases of the junction. CDR1 LNHDA and CDR2 SQIVND are derived from the germline V gene (reference sequence). The CDR3 goes from the cysteine to the phenylalanine over 15 residues. This entry keeps only the CDR3 DNA: 45 bases, framed from base 1. Beyond this particular receptor, the publication reports: The quantity of clinical and demographic metadata differed by source and by participant and was supplied without curation.

The receptor chain draws on TRBV19 and TRBJ2-7, and TRBD2 matches 10 of the central bases. The sample consisted of peripheral blood. This TCR was sampled from a woman aged 55-69 years with active or convalescent COVID-19. The CDR3 protein sequence reads: CASSPSGGAAREQYF. The DNA reads TGTGCCAGTAGTCCAAGCGGGGGGGCGGCAAGGGAGCAGTACTTC.